One and the same sample provided the 15 T cell receptor beta chains below, sequenced in a study of blood T cells in healthy people across ages. Together with a sample-barcoded 5' primer, a J-beta primer mix was included in a second PCR lasting 7 to 11 cycles. TCRdb fed the 5' RACE reads into MiXCR, producing one record per CDR3 protein. The sample lists 790,000 or so distinct CDR3 sequences; about 56% were seen once. The sequenced material came from blood. Every receptor here comes from a man in his forties in good health.

This clonotype appeared many times. The chain has TRBV4-1 and TRBJ2-5, with D tentatively TRBD2 (5 bases). Germline V CDR1 and CDR2: MGHRA, YSYEKL. The CDR3 runs 13 residues. V lost 0 bases and J 13 bases, leaving 15 bases between the germline ends. Written as DNA, the CDR3 is TGCGCCAGCAGCCAAGACGCGCTGTCGGGGTCGTACTTC. It translates to CASSQDALSGSYF.

This clonotype was counted at least ten times. The rearrangement joins TRBV5-1 to TRBJ2-5, with 7 bases aligning to TRBD1. Germline V gene sequence: CDR1 SGHRS, CDR2 YFSETQ. Unmatched junction bases numbered 3, after V lost 4 bases and J lost 0 bases. This CDR3 spans 14 amino acids. The DNA of the CDR3 is TGCGCCAGCAGCCGTGGACAGGACCAAGAGACCCAGTACTTC. Translating it yields CASSRGQDQETQYF.

This clonotype was seen a handful of times. The chain joins TRBV28 to TRBJ2-5; a possible D gene is TRBD2 (6 bases). The germline CDR1 and CDR2 sequences are MDHEN and SYDVKM. The V and J ends lost 6 bases and 7 bases respectively, with 18 bases between them. The CDR3 contains 14 residues. DNA of the CDR3: TGTGCCAGCAGCACTCCGACGGAGGGAGGGACCCAGTACTTC. Its translation is CASSTPTEGGTQYF.

This clonotype came up once. This chain joins TRBV9 and TRBJ2-2; D tentatively fits TRBD1 or TRBD2 (5 bases each). Looked up from germline, CDR1 is SGDLS and CDR2 is YYNGEE. CDR3 size: 16 residues. V was pared by 0 bases and J by 7 bases, with 16 bases between. Here the CDR3 reads CASSVAGQGGDGELFF. The CDR3 coding sequence is TGTGCCAGCAGCGTAGCGGGGCAGGGCGGTGACGGGGAGCTGTTTTTT.

V and J are TRBV19 and TRBJ2-1; D may be TRBD1 or TRBD2 (6 bases each). The CDR3 has 17 residues. V lost 1 base to trimming and J lost 7 bases, with 20 bases between them. Germline V gene data show CDR1 as LNHDA and CDR2 as SQIVND (reference sequence). The CDR3 DNA is TGTGCCAGTAGTATAGTAGGGGGGACTTCAACCGGGAATGAGCAGTTCTTC. This gives the protein CASSIVGGTSTGNEQFF.

The CDR3 loop reads CASSLRQSSGNTIYF. CDR3 nucleotides: TGTGCCAGCAGCTTAAGGCAGAGCTCTGGAAACACCATATATTTT. The chain joins TRBV7-8 to TRBJ1-3; no reliable D call. The CDR3 runs to 15 residues. Germline-derived CDR1 and CDR2 are SGHVS and FQNEAQ. V was shortened by 2 bases and J by 0 bases, with 8 bases between the two germline ends.

V gene TRBV15 combines with J gene TRBJ2-5; weak D call: TRBD1 (6 bases). The tail of the sequence fits TRBJ2-7 better, so the J call may be wrong. Germline CDR1 LNHNV, CDR2 YYDKDF (reference sequence). The CDR3 has 14 residues. CDR3 region: CATSRPGTTYEQYF. In DNA, the CDR3 is TGTGCCACCAGCCGGCCCGGGACAACCTACGAGCAGTACTTC.

This clonotype was found once. The chain combines TRBV20-1 with TRBJ2-6; D is unresolved. Germline CDR1 DFQATT, CDR2 SNEGSKA (reference sequence). Trimming pared 6 bases from V and 0 bases from J, leaving 12 bases between. This CDR3 is 15 amino acids long. CDR3 residues: CSANMGTSGANVLTF. In DNA, the CDR3 is TGCAGTGCCAACATGGGTACCTCTGGGGCCAACGTCCTGACTTTC.

This chain uses TRBV5-1 with TRBJ2-7; 11 bases agree with TRBD1. V shed 3 bases and J 3 bases; nucleotides not matched to a gene: 8. Germline CDR1 SGHRS, CDR2 YFSETQ. The CDR3 spans 16 residues. CDR3 nucleotide sequence: TGCGCCAGCAGCTCGACCCTGGGGACAGGGGGCTACGAGCAGTACTTC. Its protein is CASSSTLGTGGYEQYF.

The gene calls are TRBV4-1 and TRBJ2-7; D gene uncertain. Germline V gives CDR1 MGHRA, CDR2 YSYEKL. With 1 base removed from V and 7 bases from J, the gap between germline ends came to 8 bases. This CDR3 contains 12 residues. The CDR3 coding sequence is TGCGCCAGCAGCCAAGCCACCAGGGAGCAGTACTTC. It is translated as CASSQATREQYF.

CDR3 amino acids: CASSPLGTGTYEQYF. Written as DNA, the CDR3 is TGCGCCAGCAGCCCCCTAGGGACAGGGACCTACGAGCAGTACTTC. The rearrangement links TRBV4-3 to TRBJ2-7, with 9 bases lining up with TRBD1. This CDR3 contains 15 residues. Looked up from germline, CDR1 is LGHNA and CDR2 is YSLEER. V was clipped by 4 bases and J by 2 bases; unmatched bases: 6.

DNA for the CDR3: TGTGCCAGCAGTCATATATTGGCAGGGAACTATGGCTACACCTTC. Protein: CASSHILAGNYGYTF. The V gene is TRBV3-1, the J gene TRBJ1-2; a possible D gene is TRBD1 (5 bases). The germline CDR1 and CDR2 sequences are LGHDT and YNNKEL (reference sequence). This CDR3 region has 15 residues. The V and J ends lost 6 bases and 2 bases respectively, with 16 bases between them.

The chain uses TRBV9 and TRBJ1-5; D is possibly TRBD1 (6 bases). V lost 0 bases and J 6 bases, leaving 13 bases between the germline ends. Germline loops: CDR1 SGDLS, CDR2 YYNGEE. The CDR3 is 15 residues long. CDR3 residues: CASSVEGGSGQPQHF. CDR3 coding DNA: TGTGCCAGCAGCGTAGAAGGGGGGTCGGGTCAGCCCCAGCATTTT.

This clonotype came up once. The V and J genes are TRBV20-1 and TRBJ2-5, with 8 bases identical to TRBD1. This CDR3 spans 13 amino acids. CDR1 and CDR2 (germline): DFQATT, SNEGSKA (reference sequence). Trimming cost V 2 bases and J 4 bases; bases outside gene matches: 3. CDR3: CSARYRGTETQYF. The CDR3 nucleotides read TGCAGTGCTAGATACAGGGGGACAGAGACCCAGTACTTC.

The genes are TRBV28 and TRBJ2-7, with TRBD2 matching 7 bases. The length of the CDR3 is 16 residues. The V gene end was trimmed by 7 bases and the J gene end by 5 bases; junction bases not matched to a gene: 17. The germline CDR1 and CDR2 sequences are MDHEN and SYDVKM. DNA for the CDR3: TGTGCCAGCACCAGGTCTGGACTCGGGGGGATCCACGAGCAGTACTTC. This sequence encodes CASTRSGLGGIHEQYF.